This TCR beta chain was found in a study of early T cells in non-severe SARS-CoV-2 infection. About the research overall: The study sequenced bulk RNA from unsorted whole blood, with chains unpaired.

A note on this clonotype: A much larger clone lies one base from this, so it may be a read error.

The germline V gene has CDR1 SGHAT and CDR2 FQNNGV. The CDR3 runs to 12 residues. V lost 7 bases, J lost 5 bases, and 12 bases lay in between. In the library, individual cDNA molecules carried attached unique molecular identifiers. TCRdb used MiXCR to reprocess the 5' RACE reads, holding one entry per CDR3 protein. This sample has tens of thousands of distinct CDR3 sequences; roughly 5.8% occur once, and the top ten carry around 5.2%. The sequence derives from an adult who was a healthcare worker with PCR-confirmed SARS-CoV-2 infection or an uninfected control (not recorded which). The gene calls are TRBV11-2 and TRBJ2-7; D is uncertain. The sequenced sample was whole blood. CDR3 amino acids: CASTPLSNEQYF. The CDR3 region has the DNA TGTGCCAGCACCCCCCTGTCCAACGAGCAGTACTTC.